The 21 T cell receptor beta chains given below trace back to one sample, sequenced in a study of Ad26.COV2.S vaccination and SARS-CoV-2 variants. The method was immunoSEQ multiplex PCR; TCRdb's version includes in-frame clones alone and lacks a portion of them. The top ten hold over 8.5% of the sample, which has 380,000 or so clones, 75% to 90% seen once. The treatment is: about 20 received Ad26.COV2.S at low or high dose, single or two shots; about 5 received placebo; per-sample allocation not given. Sampling was done on day 63 after the first vaccine or placebo injection. The source material was peripheral blood, sampled in a trial of Ad26.COV2.S vaccine versus placebo. The source of these receptors is a person between 18 and 59 years old who received the Ad26.COV2.S COVID-19 vaccine or a placebo.

V usage is TRBV4-1 and J usage is TRBJ2-1; tentatively, D is TRBD2 (5 bases). CDR1 and CDR2 (germline): MGHRA, YSYEKL. CDR3 length: 13 residues. V lost 4 bases, J lost 7 bases, and 11 bases lay in between. The CDR3, as DNA: TGCGCCAGCAGCCGGGAGCTTTGGAATGAGCAGTTCTTC. This gives the protein CASSRELWNEQFF.

V is TRBV3-1 (or the pseudogene TRBV3-2) and J is TRBJ1-5, with 11 bases fitting TRBD1. J gave up 7 bases and V 4 bases, and 3 bases lay outside the gene matches. Germline-derived CDR1 and CDR2 are LGHDT and YNNKEL (reference sequence). The CDR3 has 14 residues. The CDR3 DNA sequence: TGTGCCAGCAGCCCTGGGACAGGGGGACAGCCCCAGCATTTT. It translates to CASSPGTGGQPQHF.

The rearrangement links TRBV7-8 to TRBJ2-7; 7 bases agree with TRBD1. Germline trimming cut 5 bases from V and 5 bases from J; bases unmatched to any gene: 6. Per the germline V gene, CDR1 is SGHVS and CDR2 is FQNEAQ. The CDR3 consists of 13 residues. The DNA for the CDR3 is TGTGCCAGCAGCCCGAGACAGGGCAACGAGCAGTACTTC. Translating it yields CASSPRQGNEQYF.

V and J are TRBV4-2 and TRBJ2-2, with a weak D call TRBD2 (5 bases). From germline, CDR1 is LGHNA and CDR2 YNFKEQ. Trimming took 3 bases from V and 7 from J, leaving 18 bases between them. The CDR3 spans 16 residues. CDR3 residues: CASSQASDPGDGELFF. Written as DNA, the CDR3 is TGTGCCAGCAGCCAGGCTTCGGACCCCGGGGACGGGGAGCTGTTTTTT.

The CDR3 spells CASSSSGTGYGYTF. DNA of the CDR3: TGTGCCAGCAGCTCCTCCGGGACAGGGTATGGCTACACCTTC. The J gene is TRBJ1-2, the V gene TRBV7-7, with TRBD1 matching 9 bases. CDR1 and CDR2 (germline): SSHAT, FNYEAQ (reference sequence). CDR3 length: 14 residues. With V trimmed by 4 bases and J by 5 bases, 5 bases remained unmatched.

This chain joins TRBV10-2 and TRBJ2-1, with 7 bases aligning to TRBD2. V shed 6 bases, J shed 9 bases, and the junction held 2 bases outside the gene matches. CDR3 length equals 11 residues. Germline V gives CDR1 WSHSY, CDR2 SAAADI. The CDR3: CASRTGGEQFF. DNA of the CDR3: TGCGCCAGCAGGACGGGGGGTGAGCAGTTCTTC.

This clone was observed a single time. The V and J genes are TRBV14 and TRBJ1-3; no definite D call. This CDR3 contains 15 residues. Germline CDR1 and CDR2: SGHDN and FVKESK. Trimming shortened V by 1 base and J by 0 bases, and 7 bases separated the two germline ends. CDR3 sequence: CASSQGRSSGNTIYF. As DNA, the CDR3 is TGTGCCAGCAGCCAAGGGCGGAGCTCTGGAAACACCATATATTTT.

This chain links TRBV20-1 with TRBJ2-5; 14 bases fit TRBD2. Looked up from germline, CDR1 is DFQATT and CDR2 is SNEGSKA (reference sequence). CDR3 length: 17 amino acids. J gave up 1 base and V 3 bases, and 7 bases lay outside the gene matches. CDR3 region: CSASGTSGRETQETQYF. The DNA for the CDR3 is TGCAGTGCTAGTGGGACTAGCGGGAGAGAGACCCAAGAGACCCAGTACTTC.

The J gene is TRBJ2-5, the V gene TRBV28, with unresolved D. Per germline, CDR1 MDHEN and CDR2 SYDVKM. The V end lost 5 bases, the J end lost 5 bases, and 12 bases lay between the germline ends. The CDR3 spans 13 residues. In DNA, the CDR3 is TGTGCCAGCAGTCTCTTCCTGGGGGAGACCCAGTACTTC. Encoded protein: CASSLFLGETQYF.

This chain links TRBV2 with TRBJ2-7; tentatively, D is TRBD1 or TRBD2 (5 bases each). Trimming took off 7 bases at V and 6 bases at J, with 16 bases between the two ends. The CDR3 has 13 amino acids. Germline assignment: CDR1 SNHLY and CDR2 FYNNEI. The DNA for the CDR3 is TGTGCCAGCAAACCTACCGAGGGGCCCGAGCAGTACTTC. Translating gives CASKPTEGPEQYF.

As concerns this clone: The same CDR3 can be traced to other DNA sequences in this sample. The rearrangement links TRBV28 to TRBJ2-1; perhaps TRBD1 as D (6 bases). Trimming took off 5 bases at V and 3 bases at J, with 11 bases between the two ends. Germline values: CDR1 MDHEN, CDR2 SYDVKM. CDR3 length: 14 amino acids. CDR3 coding DNA: TGTGCCAGCAGTCCCGGGACACTCTACAATGAGCAGTTCTTC. This codes for CASSPGTLYNEQFF.

This chain uses TRBV24-1 with TRBJ1-5; 10 nucleotides align to TRBD1. J lost 5 bases, V lost 4 bases, and 22 bases had no gene match. Germline V CDR1 and CDR2: KGHDR, SFDVKD. This CDR3 has 21 residues. CDR3 bases: TGTGCCACCAGTGACGGCGCTCCGGGACAGGGGTTTGCCGTAATAGATCAGCCCCAGCATTTT. This codes for CATSDGAPGQGFAVIDQPQHF.

This clone appeared a single time. J is TRBJ2-2 and V is TRBV10-3, with D tentatively TRBD2 (5 bases). Germline values: CDR1 ENHRY, CDR2 SYGVKD. This CDR3 spans 15 amino acids. V lost 7 bases and J lost 3, with 15 bases in between. The CDR3 loop is CAITKADQDTGELFF. DNA of the CDR3: TGTGCCATCACTAAAGCGGACCAGGACACCGGGGAGCTGTTTTTT.

The rearrangement links TRBV7-3 to TRBJ2-2; D possibly matches TRBD1 or TRBD2 (6 bases each). The CDR3 sequence is 17 residues long. Per germline, CDR1 SGHTA and CDR2 FQGTGA. Trimming shortened V by 0 bases and J by 0 bases, and 11 bases separated the two germline ends. Here the CDR3 reads CASSLTGGYANTGELFF. The CDR3 region has the DNA TGTGCCAGCAGCTTAACGGGGGGCTACGCGAACACCGGGGAGCTGTTTTTT. The full variable domain, its missing parts supplied by reference TRBV7-3 and TRBJ2-2, is GAGVSQTPSNKVTEKGKYVELRCDPISGHTALYWYRQSLGQGPEFLIYFQGTGAADDSGLPNDRFFAVRPEGSVSTLKIQRTERGDSAVYLCASSLTGGYANTGELFFGEGSRLTVL.

V usage is TRBV29-1 and J usage is TRBJ2-1; TRBD2 matches 10 bases. The CDR3 runs 15 residues. From germline, CDR1 is SQVTM and CDR2 ANQGSEA. V was clipped by 7 bases and J by 4 bases; unmatched bases: 10. For the CDR3, the DNA is TGCAGCGCCAGAATAAGGACTAGCGGTTACAATGAGCAGTTCTTC. Encoded protein: CSARIRTSGYNEQFF.

The CDR3 is CASRPQGGNQPQHF. As DNA, the CDR3 is TGTGCCAGTAGACCTCAGGGTGGCAATCAGCCCCAGCATTTT. This chain uses TRBV19 with TRBJ1-5; D may be TRBD1 (5 bases). CDR1 LNHDA and CDR2 SQIVND come from the germline V gene (reference sequence). The CDR3 runs 14 residues. The V end was cut by 6 bases, the J end by 2 bases, with 11 bases between.

This clone was counted once. The V and J genes are TRBV6-6 and TRBJ1-1, with 8 bases matching TRBD1. This CDR3 has 14 amino acids. Germline values: CDR1 MNHNY, CDR2 SVGAGI (reference sequence). The V and J ends lost 2 bases and 7 bases, in that order; junction bases with no gene match: 6. DNA of the CDR3: TGTGCCAGCAGTTACGACCCACAGGGGGATGAAGCTTTCTTT. Protein sequence: CASSYDPQGDEAFF.

The chain joins TRBV6-5 to TRBJ2-3; no clear D gene. Trimming stripped 4 bases from V and 1 base from J, with 9 bases between. The CDR3 is 14 amino acids. Germline CDR1 reads MNHEY; CDR2 reads SVGAGI. DNA of the CDR3: TGTGCCAGCAGTTCTTTCGTGGGCACAGATACGCAGTATTTT. Translated: CASSSFVGTDTQYF.

The gene calls are TRBV18 and TRBJ2-7; 8 bases are shared with TRBD2. Germline lookup yields CDR1 KGHSH and CDR2 LQKENI. J gave up 2 bases and V 3 bases, and 3 bases lay outside the gene matches. This CDR3 spans 14 amino acids. For the CDR3, the DNA is TGTGCCAGCTCACCCGGGGGGGGCCCCTACGAGCAGTACTTC. It yields the protein CASSPGGGPYEQYF.

This sequence joins TRBV4-2 and TRBJ2-1, with D possibly called TRBD1 or TRBD2 (6 bases each). The CDR3 has 16 residues. The germline V and J ends were trimmed by 1 base and 6 bases, with 16 bases remaining between them. Germline CDR1 LGHNA, CDR2 YNFKEQ. Here the CDR3 DNA reads TGTGCCAGCAGCCAAGCCGGGGGCCGAGGGAGCAATGAGCAGTTCTTC. Encoded protein: CASSQAGGRGSNEQFF.

The V and J genes are TRBV28 and TRBJ2-7, with 10 bases matching TRBD2. V was clipped by 2 bases and J by 2 bases; unmatched bases: 3. The CDR3 sequence is 15 residues long. The germline V gene has CDR1 MDHEN and CDR2 SYDVKM. The CDR3, as DNA: TGTGCCAGCAGTTTAAGGCTAGCGGGAGCCTACGAGCAGTACTTC. Its protein product is CASSLRLAGAYEQYF. Together with reference TRBV28 and TRBJ2-7, the CDR3 gives the full variable domain: DVKVTQSSRYLVKRTGEKVFLECVQDMDHENMFWYRQDPGLGLRLIYFSYDVKMKEKGDIPEGYSVSREKKERFSLILESASTNQTSMYLCASSLRLAGAYEQYFGPGTRLTVT.